Following are 20 T cell receptor beta chains from one sample sequenced in a study of regulatory T cells in long-lasting Graves disease. Sequencing libraries for TCR beta were prepared with iRepertoire HTBI primers and Arm-PCR of CDR3 regions. One entry per CDR3 protein results from TCRdb running MiXCR on the multiplex PCR reads. The table records about 470,000 distinct CDR3 sequences, roughly 21% of them present only once. Described time point: persistent/refractory GD, antithyroid drugs over 5 years with positive TRAb. With RNA extracted from PBMCs as input, the TCR library was made. The sample here was peripheral blood mononuclear cells (PBMCs), taken when the disease was refractory, from a patient treated with antithyroid drugs. These receptors all stem from a female donor with Graves disease.

The gene calls are TRBV20-1 and TRBJ1-6; 7 bases align to TRBD1. With 0 bases clipped from V and 7 bases from J, the junction kept 6 bases outside the gene matches. This CDR3 is 15 amino acids long. Looked up from germline, CDR1 is DFQATT and CDR2 is SNEGSKA (reference sequence). The CDR3 nucleotides are TGCAGTGCTAGAGATCGGGACAGCATAAATTCACCCCTCCACTTT. It specifies CSARDRDSINSPLHF.

The rearrangement uses TRBV7-9 and TRBJ2-7, with TRBD1 matching 9 bases. The CDR3 length is 15 residues. Germline CDR1 is SEHNR and CDR2 is FQNEAQ (reference sequence). Germline trimming cut 5 bases from V and 1 base from J; bases unmatched to any gene: 6. CDR3 in DNA: TGTGCCAGCAGCCCGGGACAGGGCCATTCCTACGAGCAGTACTTC. This codes for CASSPGQGHSYEQYF.

The DNA for the CDR3 is TGTGCCAGCAGCGTACGTACCGGACTAGCGGGGGCTCCAAACACCGGGGAGCTGTTTTTT. Translating it yields CASSVRTGLAGAPNTGELFF. J is TRBJ2-2 and V is TRBV7-9; 13 bases line up with TRBD2. V dropped 5 bases and J dropped 2; count of bases not matched to a gene: 14. The CDR3 contains 20 residues. The germline gives CDR1 SEHNR, CDR2 FQNEAQ (reference sequence). Full variable domain (outside the CDR3, taken from reference TRBV7-9 and TRBJ2-2): DTGVSQNPRHKITKRGQNVTFRCDPISEHNRLYWYRQTLGQGPEFLTYFQNEAQLEKSRLLSDRFSAERPKGSFSTLEIQRTEQGDSAMYLCASSVRTGLAGAPNTGELFFGEGSRLTVL.

The sample holds a few counts of this clonotype. The CDR3 carries no conserved terminal phenylalanine or tryptophan, so it likely arises from a read error. No DNA is shown, since the ends of the CDR3 on it are uncertain; the CDR3 is the one TCRdb lists. This rearrangement joins TRBV7-9 to TRBJ1-3; TRBD1 is the table's D call, not checked against the DNA. The CDR3 is 13 residues long, counting both termini. Looked up from germline, CDR1 is SEHNR and CDR2 is FQNEAQ (reference sequence). The CDR3 region is CASSHPNAGTLLL.

This clonotype appeared a few times. This chain joins TRBV3-1 and TRBJ2-7; D remains unclear. The germline V gene has CDR1 LGHDT and CDR2 YNNKEL (reference sequence). The CDR3 contains 13 residues. V lost 1 base and J lost 7, with 11 bases in between. The CDR3 nucleotides read TGTGCCAGCAGCCAAGCCGCAGGCCAAGAGCAGTACTTC. Its protein is CASSQAAGQEQYF.

This clonotype has ten or more counts. This CDR3 reads CASSFRGGAPETQYF. The CDR3 coding sequence is TGTGCCAGCAGTTTCCGCGGGGGGGCCCCGGAGACCCAGTACTTC. The chain couples TRBV28 to TRBJ2-5; 9 nucleotides agree with TRBD2. The CDR3 sequence is 15 residues long. With 3 bases clipped from V and 5 bases from J, the junction kept 7 bases outside the gene matches. Germline CDR1 and CDR2: MDHEN and SYDVKM.

This clonotype came up once. Written as DNA, the CDR3 is TGTGCCAGCAGTCGCGCCTTTGCGGGAGGAAACACCATATATTTT. Encoded protein: CASSRAFAGGNTIYF. The J gene is TRBJ1-3, the V gene TRBV12-3 or TRBV12-4, with no clear D. The CDR3 loop spans 15 amino acids. Trimming removed 5 bases at V and 4 bases at J, with 15 bases between.

The V and J genes are TRBV7-2 and TRBJ2-1; D ambiguous. The CDR3 contains 12 residues. The germline V gene encodes CDR1 SGHTA and CDR2 FQGNSA. V was trimmed by 3 bases and J by 7 bases, leaving 7 bases between them. CDR3 in amino acids: CASSLILNEQFF. CDR3 nucleotide sequence: TGTGCCAGCAGCTTGATATTGAATGAGCAGTTCTTC.

This clonotype was counted many times. This rearrangement joins TRBV28 to TRBJ1-2, with D perhaps TRBD1 (5 bases). Trimming pared 2 bases from V and 4 bases from J, leaving 14 bases between. Per germline, CDR1 MDHEN and CDR2 SYDVKM. CDR3 length: 15 residues. The CDR3 DNA reads TGTGCCAGCAGTTTAGAAGTGACAGAAGTCTATGGCTACACCTTC. Residues: CASSLEVTEVYGYTF.

The chain links TRBV20-1 to TRBJ1-5, with unresolved D. The ends were cut back, 3 bases at V and 2 bases at J, with 14 bases in the middle. This CDR3 spans 15 amino acids. From germline, CDR1 is DFQATT and CDR2 SNEGSKA (reference sequence). CDR3 nucleotides: TGCAGTGCTAGTCATGGGAATGTAGGCAATCAGCCCCAGCATTTT. As protein: CSASHGNVGNQPQHF.

This clonotype appeared many times. This rearrangement joins TRBV6-2 or TRBV6-3 to TRBJ2-4, with D possibly TRBD1 on 6 matching bases. V lost 2 bases and J lost 0, with 11 bases in between. The CDR3 consists of 16 residues. Germline V gene data show CDR1 as MNHEY and CDR2 as SVGEGT. CDR3 nucleotides: TGTGCCAGCAGTTACCTAGGACAGTTAGCCAAAAACATTCAGTACTTC. Translation: CASSYLGQLAKNIQYF.

This clonotype was picked up a small number of times. The chain has TRBV20-1 and TRBJ1-1, with D tentatively TRBD1 (5 bases). Germline V lookup: CDR1 DFQATT, CDR2 SNEGSKA (reference sequence). The CDR3 has 14 amino acids. V shed 6 bases and J shed 3 bases, with 17 bases lying between them. CDR3 DNA: TGCAGTGCCCCGGGGACTTCGGGTGACACTGAAGCTTTCTTT. As protein: CSAPGTSGDTEAFF.

The chain joins TRBV28 to TRBJ2-7; 7 positions match TRBD1. The V segment lost 3 bases and the J segment 2 bases; nucleotides outside the gene matches: 4. The CDR3 runs to 14 residues. From germline, CDR1 is MDHEN and CDR2 SYDVKM. The CDR3 is CASSFWDSPYEQYF. CDR3 sequence (DNA): TGTGCCAGCAGTTTTTGGGACAGCCCCTACGAGCAGTACTTC.

Regarding this clonotype: A clone one base away is much larger, so this may be a read error. CDR3 sequence reads: CASKEASNQPRHF. The CDR3 region has the DNA TGTGCCAGCAAGGAGGCTAGCAATCAGCCCCGGCATTTT. The V call is TRBV28, the J call TRBJ1-5; the D is unclear. The CDR3 extends over 13 amino acids. Germline values: CDR1 MDHEN, CDR2 SYDVKM.

The chain is built from TRBV27 and TRBJ1-6; tentative D call: TRBD1 (6 bases). From germline, CDR1 is MNHEY and CDR2 SMNVEV (reference sequence). The CDR3 runs to 13 residues. V dropped 5 bases and J dropped 8 bases, with 10 bases sitting between them. The CDR3 sequence is CASSHRDYSPLHF. CDR3 bases: TGTGCCAGCAGTCACAGGGATTATTCACCCCTCCACTTT.

Of note for this clonotype: Given a much more abundant clone one base away, this may be a read error. The rearrangement links TRBV12-3 or TRBV12-4 to TRBJ1-6; the D is unclear. The CDR3 length is 14 residues. The CDR3 region is CASSLTHADSPLRF. CDR3 sequence (DNA): TGTGCCAGCAGTCTGACACATGCCGATTCACCCCTCCGCTTT.

This clonotype was seen repeatedly, ten times or more. This chain joins TRBV28 and TRBJ1-6; D is unresolved. The CDR3 covers 14 residues. Germline V gives CDR1 MDHEN, CDR2 SYDVKM. Trimming removed 6 bases at V and 6 bases at J, with 12 bases between. Here the CDR3 reads CASSLTGVNSPLHF. The CDR3, as DNA: TGTGCCAGCAGCTTAACCGGGGTTAATTCACCCCTCCACTTT.

The chain carries TRBV9 and TRBJ1-2, with a possible D match to TRBD1 (6 bases). The ends were cut back, 3 bases at V and 6 bases at J, with 12 bases in the middle. CDR1 is SGDLS, CDR2 YYNGEE, per germline. This CDR3 has 13 amino acids. CDR3 sequence: CASSESNRDGYTF. The CDR3 DNA reads as TGTGCCAGCAGCGAAAGCAACAGGGATGGCTACACCTTC.

The chain has TRBV19 and TRBJ2-7; D could derive from TRBD1 or TRBD2 (5 bases each). V was pared by 6 bases and J by 0 bases, with 15 bases between. CDR1 LNHDA and CDR2 SQIVND come from the germline V gene (reference sequence). The CDR3 is 15 amino acids. The CDR3 DNA sequence: TGTGCCAGTAGATGGGGAGCAGACAGCTCCTACGAGCAGTACTTC. This translates into CASRWGADSSYEQYF. Full variable domain (rest looked up from reference TRBV19 and TRBJ2-7): DGGITQSPKYLFRKEGQNVTLSCEQNLNHDAMYWYRQDPGQGLRLIYYSQIVNDFQKGDIAEGYSVSREKKESFPLTVTSAQKNPTAFYLCASRWGADSSYEQYFGPGTRLTVT.

This clonotype appeared a few times. V and J are TRBV18 and TRBJ1-2; D ambiguous. The length of the CDR3 is 13 residues. Deletions cut 3 bases from V and 8 bases from J, with 13 bases between. Germline CDR1 is KGHSH and CDR2 is LQKENI. This CDR3 reads CASSPRQEEGYTF. CDR3 sequence (DNA): TGTGCCAGCTCACCGAGGCAGGAGGAGGGCTACACCTTC.